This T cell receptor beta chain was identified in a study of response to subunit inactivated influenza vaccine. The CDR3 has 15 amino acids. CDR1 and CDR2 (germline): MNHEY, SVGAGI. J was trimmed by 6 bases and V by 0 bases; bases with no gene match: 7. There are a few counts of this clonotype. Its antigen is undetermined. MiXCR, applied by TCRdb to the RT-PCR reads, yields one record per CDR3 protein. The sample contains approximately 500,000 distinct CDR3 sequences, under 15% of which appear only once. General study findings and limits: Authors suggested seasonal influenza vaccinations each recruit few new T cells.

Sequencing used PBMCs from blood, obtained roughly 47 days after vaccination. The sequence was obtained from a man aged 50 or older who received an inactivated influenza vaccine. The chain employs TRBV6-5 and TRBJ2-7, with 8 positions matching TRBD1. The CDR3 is CASSYSSGQGSEQYF. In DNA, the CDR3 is TGTGCCAGCAGTTACTCGAGTGGACAGGGCTCCGAGCAGTACTTC.